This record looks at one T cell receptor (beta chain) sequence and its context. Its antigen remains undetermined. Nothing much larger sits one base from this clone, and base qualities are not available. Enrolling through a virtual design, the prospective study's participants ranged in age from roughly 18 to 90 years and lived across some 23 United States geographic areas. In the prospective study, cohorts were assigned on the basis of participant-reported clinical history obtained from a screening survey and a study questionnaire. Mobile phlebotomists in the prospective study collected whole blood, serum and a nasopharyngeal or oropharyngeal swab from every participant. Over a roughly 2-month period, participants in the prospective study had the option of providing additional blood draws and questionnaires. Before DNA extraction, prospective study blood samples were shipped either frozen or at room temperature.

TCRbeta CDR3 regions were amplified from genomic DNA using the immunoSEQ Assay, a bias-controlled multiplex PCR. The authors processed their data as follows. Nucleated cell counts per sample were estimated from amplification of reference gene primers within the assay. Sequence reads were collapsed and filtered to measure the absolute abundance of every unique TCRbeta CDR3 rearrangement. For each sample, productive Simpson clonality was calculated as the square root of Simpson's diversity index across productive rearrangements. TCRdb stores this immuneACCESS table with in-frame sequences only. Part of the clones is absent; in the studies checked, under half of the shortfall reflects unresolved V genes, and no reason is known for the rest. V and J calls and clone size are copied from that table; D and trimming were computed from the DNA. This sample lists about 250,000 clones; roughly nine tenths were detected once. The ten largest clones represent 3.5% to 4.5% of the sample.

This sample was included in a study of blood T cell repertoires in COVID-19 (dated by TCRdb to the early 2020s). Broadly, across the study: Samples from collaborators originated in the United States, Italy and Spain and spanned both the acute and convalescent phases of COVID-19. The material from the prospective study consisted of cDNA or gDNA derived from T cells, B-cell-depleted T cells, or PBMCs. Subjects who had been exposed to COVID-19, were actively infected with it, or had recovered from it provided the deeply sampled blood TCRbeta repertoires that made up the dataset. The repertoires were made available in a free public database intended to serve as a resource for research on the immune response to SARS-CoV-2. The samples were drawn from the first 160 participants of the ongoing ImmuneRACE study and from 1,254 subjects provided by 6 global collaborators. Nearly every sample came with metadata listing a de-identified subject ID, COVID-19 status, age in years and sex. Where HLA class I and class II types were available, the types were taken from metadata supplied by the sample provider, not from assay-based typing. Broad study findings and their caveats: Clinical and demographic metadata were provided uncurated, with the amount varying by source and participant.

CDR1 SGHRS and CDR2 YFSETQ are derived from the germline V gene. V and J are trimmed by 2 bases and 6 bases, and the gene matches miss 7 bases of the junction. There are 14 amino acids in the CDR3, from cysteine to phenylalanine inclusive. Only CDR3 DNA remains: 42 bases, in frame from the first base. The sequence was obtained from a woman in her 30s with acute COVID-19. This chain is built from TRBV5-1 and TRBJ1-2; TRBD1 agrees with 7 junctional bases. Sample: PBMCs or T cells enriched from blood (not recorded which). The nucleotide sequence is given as TGCGCCAGCAGCTTTCAGGGCAGGGGGGATGGCTACACCTTC. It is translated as CASSFQGRGDGYTF.